This T cell receptor (beta chain) is from a study of tumor and adjacent non-tumor tissue in lung cancer (dated by TCRdb to 2016 to 2018). Background for the entire study: Patients with adenocarcinoma (12), squamous cell carcinoma (2) and small cell lung cancer (1) were included in the cohort. Ages among the roughly 15 patients ranged from roughly 31 to 76 years, there were around ten men and 5 women, and disease was at TNM stage I to III. In total, sequencing yielded 125,075,908 productive TCRbeta reads, which works out to an average of approximately 4.2 million reads per sample. Bulk TCRbeta repertoires were compared between lung tumor tissue and matched distant non-tumor lung tissue obtained from fewer than 16 lung cancer patients. For each patient, one tumor sample and one normal lung sample were taken, giving about 29 paired specimens that underwent TCRbeta CDR3 sequencing. Study-level results and caveats: Tumor tissue showed significantly greater TCR diversity (inverse Simpson) than normal lung tissue (about 400 vs 180, P = 0.0075, Mann-Whitney U test). Neither the sequencing platform nor unique molecular identifiers are mentioned in the methods. Because peripheral blood was not sequenced, the blood TCRbeta repertoires of the lung cancer patients in the study went unexamined. Younger patients had significantly higher TCR diversity, and higher tumor TCR diversity was associated with shorter overall and disease-free survival. With only approximately 16 patients in the cohort, the authors noted that larger samples and more detailed clinical data are needed. In normal lung, the top 100 clones accounted for a significantly larger cumulative share of the repertoire than in tumor tissue.

Taken from cysteine to phenylalanine, the CDR3 has 16 residues. Of all the DNA, just the CDR3 is kept, 48 bases in frame from base 1. Trimmed from V: 2 bases; trimmed from J: 2 bases; junction bases lacking a gene match: 8. The germline V gene specifies MDHEN as CDR1 and SYDVKM as CDR2. Libraries were built with multiplex PCR. This sample was sequenced with an Illumina HiSeq 2500. Following protocols modified from ARM-PCR, the researchers constructed TCRbeta libraries through three rounds of nested PCR with primers (Table S4). Before sequencing, PCR products of 200-500 bp were excised from the gel and purified with the QIAquick gel extraction kit. On the study's bioinformatics: Reads were cleaned using Trimmomatic, were merged into complete CDR3 sequences using FLASH, and were assigned to V(D)J germline segments using MiTCR. Clonal diversity was computed as the inverse Simpson's index with VDJtools. In-frame sequences without a premature stop codon were defined as productive reads. In TCRdb, the public reads were trimmed at Q25 with fastp and aligned with MiXCR, with productive beta chains retained. Each CDR3 protein appears once, grouped with its most common genes and DNA. In this record, the V and J calls reflect TCRdb's handling and not the investigators' own analysis. Within this sample are approximately 120,000 distinct CDR3 sequences, with 75% of them counted one time only. Of the sample, under 45% is held by the ten largest clones.

RNA was isolated from bulk unsorted tissue, and RNA quality was assessed with a NanoDrop ND-1000 and an Agilent 2100. All donors had newly diagnosed lung cancer, had not received prior chemotherapy, and were admitted for thoracic surgery in China between August and November 2014. Patients who had received previous radiotherapy or chemotherapy, or who had another concurrent cancer, were excluded from the study. Surgical tissue pieces of about 1-2.1 cm3 were preserved in RNAlater solution and stored at -80 °C until use. This clonotype came up many times. Its cognate antigen has yet to be identified. No much larger clone exists at a distance of one base, and base qualities are not known.

The chain links TRBV28 with TRBJ2-7; TRBD2 fits 8 bases in the junction. The sample was lung tumor tissue. This TCR derives from an older woman with non-small cell lung cancer. The nucleotides read TGTGCCAGCAGTTTAGGGGCTAGCGGGTTTACCTACGAGCAGTACTTC. Its protein is CASSLGASGFTYEQYF.